These 31 T cell receptor beta chains were sequenced from one sample in a study of T cells in Graves' hyperthyroidism and ophthalmopathy. The investigators amplified TCR beta CDR3 regions from RNA transcripts. TCR CDR3 regions were first amplified by RT-PCR with HTBI primers. TCRdb reanalysed the multiplex PCR reads using MiXCR and keeps one entry per CDR3 protein. The sample lists 500,000 to 600,000 distinct CDR3 sequences; about 20% were seen once. Material: blood. These receptors were taken from a man in his forties with Graves' ophthalmopathy.

This clonotype occurred many times. V usage is TRBV2 and J usage is TRBJ2-6; a possible D gene is TRBD2 (7 bases). The CDR3 runs to 17 residues. The V gene lost 7 bases and the J gene lost 2 bases, with 18 bases spanning the gap. The germline V gene has CDR1 SNHLY and CDR2 FYNNEI. The CDR3 protein is CASTSEGGGTGANVLTF. As DNA, the CDR3 is TGTGCCAGCACCTCGGAGGGGGGAGGGACTGGGGCCAACGTCCTGACTTTC. Together with reference TRBV2 and TRBJ2-6, the CDR3 gives the full variable domain: EPEVTQTPSHQVTQMGQEVILRCVPISNHLYFYWYRQILGQKVEFLVSFYNNEISEKSEIFDDQFSVERPDGSNFTLKIRSTKLEDSAMYFCASTSEGGGTGANVLTFGAGSRLTVL.

The chain carries TRBV7-2 and TRBJ2-4; D might be TRBD2 (5 bases). Germline CDR1 and CDR2: SGHTA and FQGNSA. Trimming removed 9 bases at V and 9 bases at J, with 24 bases between. The CDR3 runs to 15 residues. The DNA for the CDR3 is TGTGCCAGTAGTATCGGGCAGTCTGGAGGTGGCATTCAGTACTTC. It codes for CASSIGQSGGGIQYF.

This clonotype has more than one count but fewer than ten. V is TRBV19 and J is TRBJ1-5; 9 positions agree with TRBD1. Germline lookup yields CDR1 LNHDA and CDR2 SQIVND (reference sequence). CDR3 length: 16 amino acids. V lost 3 bases and J lost 4; bases outside the gene matches: 7. This chain's CDR3 is CASSIRSGQGNQPQHF. CDR3 in DNA: TGTGCCAGTAGTATTCGGTCCGGACAGGGGAATCAGCCCCAGCATTTT.

The CDR3 spells CSARPLMGEKLFF. The CDR3 nucleotides read TGCAGTGCTAGACCTCTTATGGGGGAAAAACTGTTTTTT. The chain has TRBV20-1 and TRBJ1-4; D remains ambiguous. V was cut by 2 bases and J by 8 bases, with 12 bases left in between. This CDR3 has 13 residues. Germline-derived CDR1 and CDR2 are DFQATT and SNEGSKA (reference sequence).

This clonotype was seen a handful of times. J is TRBJ1-1 and V is TRBV28; maybe TRBD1 (5 bases). The CDR3 runs 12 residues. Germline V CDR1 and CDR2: MDHEN, SYDVKM. V lost 7 bases, J lost 8 bases, and 14 bases lay in between. CDR3 loop: CASTSAPGEAFF. The CDR3 DNA reads TGTGCCAGCACCTCGGCCCCAGGGGAAGCTTTCTTT. The full variable domain, completed using reference TRBV28 and TRBJ1-1, is DVKVTQSSRYLVKRTGEKVFLECVQDMDHENMFWYRQDPGLGLRLIYFSYDVKMKEKGDIPEGYSVSREKKERFSLILESASTNQTSMYLCASTSAPGEAFFGQGTRLTVV.

This chain joins TRBV24-1 and TRBJ2-7; D not certain. Per the germline V gene, CDR1 is KGHDR and CDR2 is SFDVKD. This CDR3 is built from 14 residues. Trimming removed 4 bases from V and 2 bases from J, with 11 bases in between. In DNA form, the CDR3 reads TGTGCCACCAGTGACCCCGGGTTACCCTACGAGCAGTACTTC. This codes for CATSDPGLPYEQYF.

V and J are TRBV30 and TRBJ2-7; unclear D gene. The CDR3 extends over 13 amino acids. Germline lookup yields CDR1 GTSNPN and CDR2 SVGIG (reference sequence). With 0 bases removed from V and 4 bases from J, the gap between germline ends came to 10 bases. This CDR3 is CAWSVRNKYEQYF. The DNA for the CDR3 is TGTGCCTGGAGTGTACGTAACAAATACGAGCAGTACTTC. Full variable domain (missing parts from reference TRBV30 and TRBJ2-7): SQTIHQWPATLVQPVGSPLSLECTVEGTSNPNLYWYRQAAGRGLQLLFYSVGIGQISSEVPQNLSASRPQDRQFILSSKKLLLSDSGFYLCAWSVRNKYEQYFGPGTRLTVT.

This chain joins TRBV4-1 and TRBJ1-1, with D maybe TRBD1 (6 bases). The CDR3 covers 13 residues. Germline CDR1 and CDR2: MGHRA and YSYEKL. V shed 5 bases and J shed 12 bases, with 19 bases lying between them. CDR3 sequence: CASSNTGIGGTFF. The CDR3 DNA follows: TGCGCCAGCAGCAATACAGGGATTGGCGGAACTTTCTTT.

The CDR3 nucleotides read TGTGCCAGCAGTGAACGCAGACGGAGACCCTACGAGCAGTACTTC. Its protein product is CASSERRRRPYEQYF. The chain employs TRBV6-1 and TRBJ2-7; D is ambiguous. This CDR3 spans 15 amino acids. The V and J ends lost 2 bases and 2 bases respectively, with 13 bases between them. Germline V gene lookup returns CDR1 MNHNS and CDR2 SASEGT.

In DNA, the CDR3 is TGTGCCAGCTCACCGACTGGACTAGCGGGTTTCAATGAGCAGTTCTTC. Translated: CASSPTGLAGFNEQFF. The chain uses TRBV18 and TRBJ2-1; 11 bases agree with TRBD2. CDR1 and CDR2 from the germline V gene are KGHSH and LQKENI. This CDR3 region has 16 residues. Unmatched junction bases numbered 7, after V lost 3 bases and J lost 6 bases. The full variable domain, its missing parts supplied by reference TRBV18 and TRBJ2-1, is NAGVMQNPRHLVRRRGQEARLRCSPMKGHSHVYWYRQLPEEGLKFMVYLQKENIIDESGMPKERFSAEFPKEGPSILRIQQVVRGDSAAYFCASSPTGLAGFNEQFFGPGTRLTVL.

Ten or more counts support this clonotype. This CDR3 is CASSLGPSAGGLYNEQFF. The CDR3 coding sequence is TGTGCCAGCAGTTTAGGTCCTAGCGCGGGAGGGCTCTACAATGAGCAGTTCTTC. The chain employs TRBV28 and TRBJ2-1; 9 positions agree with TRBD2. V shed 2 bases and J 3 bases; nucleotides not matched to a gene: 11. The CDR3 loop spans 18 amino acids. Germline CDR1 and CDR2: MDHEN and SYDVKM.

This clonotype was recorded many times. The chain is built from TRBV3-1 and TRBJ1-5, with a possible D match to TRBD1 (5 bases). The length of the CDR3 is 12 residues. Germline V lookup: CDR1 LGHDT, CDR2 YNNKEL (reference sequence). With 7 bases removed from V and 4 bases from J, the gap between germline ends came to 8 bases. The CDR3 spells CASNQGNQPQHF. In nucleotides, the CDR3 is TGTGCCAGCAACCAGGGAAATCAGCCCCAGCATTTT. The whole variable domain, filled in from reference TRBV3-1 and TRBJ1-5, reads DTAVSQTPKYLVTQMGNDKSIKCEQNLGHDTMYWYKQDSKKFLKIMFSYNNKELIINETVPNRFSPKSPDKAHLNLHINSLELGDSAVYFCASNQGNQPQHFGDGTRLSIL.

In this sample, this clonotype turned up many times. The DNA for the CDR3 is TGTGCCAGCTCACCCCCCGGACGCTCTGGAAACACCATATATTTT. Its protein is CASSPPGRSGNTIYF. V gene TRBV18 combines with J gene TRBJ1-3, with D unresolved. The V end was cut by 3 bases, the J end by 0 bases, with 9 bases between. The CDR3 is 15 amino acids. CDR1 is KGHSH, CDR2 LQKENI, per germline.

This clonotype was recorded at least ten times. This rearrangement joins TRBV7-2 to TRBJ2-4; perhaps D is TRBD1 or TRBD2 (5 bases each). Germline values: CDR1 SGHTA, CDR2 FQGNSA. The CDR3 totals 17 residues. V was cut by 2 bases and J by 5 bases, with 19 bases left in between. CDR3 in amino acids: CASSLPRDPRTQNIQYF. The CDR3 nucleotides read TGTGCCAGCAGCTTACCCCGGGACCCCAGGACCCAAAACATTCAGTACTTC.

The chain recombines TRBV20-1 with TRBJ2-5; TRBD2 might be the D (5 bases). Germline CDR1 reads DFQATT; CDR2 reads SNEGSKA (reference sequence). CDR3 length: 14 amino acids. V lost 3 bases and J lost 7, with 18 bases in between. The CDR3 coding sequence is TGCAGTGCTAGTACGAGAGGGCCGGAAGGGACCCAGTACTTC. Amino acids: CSASTRGPEGTQYF.

This clonotype was picked up a small number of times. This chain links TRBV7-8 with TRBJ2-2, with D hard to call. Germline lookup yields CDR1 SGHVS and CDR2 FQNEAQ. Trimming stripped 3 bases from V and 14 bases from J, with 16 bases between. The CDR3 length is 13 residues. The DNA of the CDR3 is TGTGCCAGCAGCTTCCCCCTTGCCCCCGAACTGTTTTTT. Amino acids: CASSFPLAPELFF.

CDR3 in amino acids: CASSQGWGSPQHF. The DNA for the CDR3 is TGTGCCAGCAGCCAAGGATGGGGCTCGCCCCAGCATTTT. This chain uses TRBV4-2 with TRBJ1-5, with D possibly matching TRBD1 (5 bases). Germline CDR1 LGHNA, CDR2 YNFKEQ. This CDR3 has 13 residues. Trimming stripped 1 base from V and 9 bases from J, with 10 bases between.

In its sample, this clonotype was seen a few times. The chain employs TRBV20-1 and TRBJ2-5; tentative D call: TRBD2 (5 bases). Deletions cut 3 bases from V and 4 bases from J, with 18 bases between. Germline V CDR1 and CDR2: DFQATT, SNEGSKA (reference sequence). The CDR3 runs 15 residues. The CDR3 DNA reads TGCAGTGCTAGCCCTGACCGTCGGGGTAGAGAGACCCAGTACTTC. Protein: CSASPDRRGRETQYF.

This clonotype appeared a few times. The rearrangement joins TRBV20-1 to TRBJ1-6; 8 bases are shared with TRBD1. With V trimmed by 8 bases and J by 10 bases, 13 bases remained unmatched. The germline gives CDR1 DFQATT, CDR2 SNEGSKA (reference sequence). This CDR3 has 14 amino acids. The CDR3 reads CSTSETGVSSPLHF. CDR3 nucleotides: TGCAGTACCTCCGAGACAGGGGTATCATCACCCCTCCACTTT.

This clonotype was seen ten or more times. This chain links TRBV7-2 with TRBJ2-7; D is undetermined. The V gene lost 5 bases and the J gene lost 4 bases, with 18 bases spanning the gap. The CDR3 contains 15 residues. From germline, CDR1 is SGHTA and CDR2 FQGNSA. Written as DNA, the CDR3 is TGTGCCAGCAGCGCTAGGGCTACCTTCGATTACGAGCAGTACTTC. Translation gives CASSARATFDYEQYF.

The sample holds many counts of this clonotype. The chain links TRBV20-1 to TRBJ1-2; D is uncertain. V lost 6 bases to trimming and J lost 2 bases, with 19 bases between them. The CDR3 has 15 residues. CDR1 is DFQATT and CDR2 is SNEGSKA in the germline V gene (reference sequence). CDR3 sequence: CSALHRGPRNYGYTF. The CDR3 DNA reads TGCAGTGCCCTTCATCGCGGACCCAGGAACTATGGCTACACCTTC.

As concerns this clonotype: A junction end diverges from the germline sequence, so it may reflect a read error. CDR3 DNA: TGCCCCAGCAGCTGGCTAGCGGACACCGGGGAGCTGTTTTTT. It translates to CPSSWLADTGELFF. The genes are TRBV5-1 and TRBJ2-2; 7 nucleotides line up with TRBD2. Germline CDR1 and CDR2: SGHRS and YFSETQ. The CDR3 runs to 14 residues.

The V and J genes are TRBV11-2 and TRBJ2-7, with D possibly matching TRBD1 (6 bases). Germline V gives CDR1 SGHAT, CDR2 FQNNGV. V was cut by 5 bases and J by 3 bases, with 20 bases left in between. The CDR3 is made up of 16 amino acids. CDR3 in DNA: TGTGCCAGCAGCCAAGAAAGGGGACACGGAATCTACGAGCAGTACTTC. Translating it yields CASSQERGHGIYEQYF. Supplemented by reference TRBV11-2 and TRBJ2-7, the full variable domain reads EAGVAQSPRYKIIEKRQSVAFWCNPISGHATLYWYQQILGQGPKLLIQFQNNGVVDDSQLPKDRFSAERLKGVDSTLKIQPAKLEDSAVYLCASSQERGHGIYEQYFGPGTRLTVT.

This clonotype has just a few counts. This chain joins TRBV3-1 and TRBJ2-7; 7 bases are a match to TRBD2. The germline V gene has CDR1 LGHDT and CDR2 YNNKEL (reference sequence). The ends lost 2 bases at V and 6 bases at J; junction bases unmatched: 7. The CDR3 loop spans 14 amino acids. The CDR3 DNA reads TGTGCCAGCAGCCAACTGGGGGGGGGAGGCGAGCAGTACTTC. Protein: CASSQLGGGGEQYF.

The sample holds a few counts of this clonotype. This rearrangement joins TRBV10-3 to TRBJ2-7, with D possibly TRBD1 on 6 matching bases. The CDR3 loop spans 14 amino acids. V lost 7 bases to trimming and J lost 1 base, with 14 bases between them. Looked up from germline, CDR1 is ENHRY and CDR2 is SYGVKD. The CDR3 sequence: CAINRGTGSYEQYF. In DNA form, the CDR3 reads TGTGCCATCAATCGTGGAACAGGGTCCTACGAGCAGTACTTC.

This clonotype has just a few counts. The chain is built from TRBV10-3 and TRBJ2-3; a possible D gene is TRBD1 (5 bases). The CDR3 is made up of 14 amino acids. V was shortened by 0 bases and J by 4 bases, with 8 bases between the two germline ends. Germline CDR1 is ENHRY and CDR2 is SYGVKD. The CDR3 region has the DNA TGTGCCATCAGTGAGTCTATAGGGGCAGATACGCAGTATTTT. It is translated as CAISESIGADTQYF.

The chain employs TRBV5-1 and TRBJ2-7; D is unclear. V was trimmed by 0 bases and J by 5 bases, leaving 12 bases between them. The germline CDR1 and CDR2 sequences are SGHRS and YFSETQ. The CDR3 consists of 14 residues. CDR3 protein: CASSLAATSNEQYF. The CDR3 DNA sequence: TGCGCCAGCAGCTTGGCGGCCACTTCAAACGAGCAGTACTTC. Full variable domain (missing parts from reference TRBV5-1 and TRBJ2-7): KAGVTQTPRYLIKTRGQQVTLSCSPISGHRSVSWYQQTPGQGLQFLFEYFSETQRNKGNFPGRFSGRQFSNSRSEMNVSTLELGDSALYLCASSLAATSNEQYFGPGTRLTVT.

This clonotype was observed at least ten times. The chain has TRBV28 and TRBJ1-1; TRBD1 matches at 9 bases. V dropped 7 bases and J dropped 8; count of bases not matched to a gene: 14. CDR3 length equals 15 residues. The germline CDR1 and CDR2 sequences are MDHEN and SYDVKM. The CDR3 sequence is CASKGTGPGEQEAFF. The CDR3 bases are TGTGCCAGCAAGGGGACAGGGCCGGGAGAACAAGAAGCTTTCTTT.

The chain joins TRBV7-3 to TRBJ2-3, with a possible D match to TRBD1 (6 bases). Trimming took off 2 bases at V and 4 bases at J, with 13 bases between the two ends. This CDR3 is built from 15 residues. The germline CDR1 and CDR2 sequences are SGHTA and FQGTGA. The CDR3 is CASSLGGRAADTQYF. The CDR3 nucleotides read TGTGCCAGCAGCTTAGGGGGCCGGGCGGCAGATACGCAGTATTTT.

The rearrangement links TRBV4-1 to TRBJ2-4; TRBD2 might be the D (6 bases). CDR1 is MGHRA, CDR2 YSYEKL, per germline. V shed 4 bases and J shed 1 base, with 14 bases lying between them. The CDR3 extends over 16 amino acids. CDR3 sequence: CASSPLFRGAKNIQYF. CDR3 coding DNA: TGCGCCAGCAGCCCCCTCTTTCGGGGGGCCAAAAACATTCAGTACTTC.

V usage is TRBV5-1 and J usage is TRBJ2-5; D is uncertain. CDR3 length: 15 amino acids. Germline V CDR1 and CDR2: SGHRS, YFSETQ. Trimming stripped 4 bases from V and 4 bases from J, with 17 bases between. The CDR3 here is CASSPEVVIGETQYF. The CDR3 DNA reads TGCGCCAGCAGCCCAGAGGTGGTAATAGGAGAGACCCAGTACTTC.